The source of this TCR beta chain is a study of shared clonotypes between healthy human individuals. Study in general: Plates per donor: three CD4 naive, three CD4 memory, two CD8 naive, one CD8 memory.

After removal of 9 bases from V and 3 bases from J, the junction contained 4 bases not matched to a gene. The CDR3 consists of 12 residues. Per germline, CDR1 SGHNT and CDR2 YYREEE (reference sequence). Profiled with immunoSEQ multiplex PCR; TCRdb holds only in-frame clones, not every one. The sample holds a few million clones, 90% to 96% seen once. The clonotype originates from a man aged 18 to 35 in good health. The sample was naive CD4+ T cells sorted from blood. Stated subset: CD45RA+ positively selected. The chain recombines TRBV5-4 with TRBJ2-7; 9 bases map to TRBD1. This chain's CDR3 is CATGTGSYEQYF. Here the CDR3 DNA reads TGTGCCACCGGGACAGGGAGCTACGAGCAGTACTTC.